This TCR beta chain emerged from a study of early stage breast cancer tumors (dated by TCRdb to between 2016 and 2019). Concerning the study at large: Of the approximately 15 invasive breast tumors, more than 9 were found to be estrogen receptor-positive, progesterone receptor-positive and HER2-negative. A read coverage of roughly 10-fold per sample was achieved on average. A total of over 2 million templates, representing some 1,000,000 unique clonotypes, were detected across all samples. Of the approximately 12 ER+/PR+/HER2- tumors, eight were classified as invasive ductal carcinomas and four as invasive lobular carcinomas. Study-level results and caveats: The small cohort size prevented analysis by tumor subtype. Enriched TCRB sequences shared across patients were mostly commonly generated sequences, unlikely to play an important role in the tumor microenvironment. Compared with adjacent normal breast tissue, tumors had roughly 2.5-fold higher T cell density and higher clonality. Greater similarity was observed between blood and normal breast repertoires than between blood and tumor repertoires, and tumor was distinguished from normal in about 85% of the 16 patients when each tissue was compared with blood. Chain pairing and functional markers such as CD4, CD8 and FOXP3 were not captured by bulk genomic DNA sequencing of unsorted cells.

From the germline V gene, CDR1 is MGHRA and CDR2 is YSYEKL. Taken from cysteine to phenylalanine, the CDR3 has 15 residues. Only CDR3 DNA remains: 45 bases, in frame from the first base. Each sample was amplified as two independent genomic DNA replicates: roughly 0.5 ug for blood and roughly 1.5 ug for tumor or normal breast. TCRB sequencing of genomic DNA was carried out with the ImmunoSeq Intro kit according to the manufacturer's instructions. Multiplex PCR ran 31 cycles with proprietary primers and spike-in control sequences for absolute quantification. An 87-bp fragment spanning the CDR3 and flanking V and J genes was sequenced with single-end 150-bp reads. Each lane of an Illumina MiSeq running version 3.0 chemistry carried seven multiplexed samples, with two replicates apiece. As for the original processing: Raw data were processed with the vendor's proprietary pipeline, and both replicates were merged into a single result per sample. Productive rearrangements sharing the V-gene family, CDR3 amino acid sequence and J-gene segment were defined as clonotypes. Clonality was calculated as 1 minus the normalized Shannon entropy (Pielou evenness) of TCRB abundances. To estimate T cell density, the total number of templates was divided by the input cell count, which was inferred from how much DNA went in. Recon with default parameters was used to estimate total repertoire diversity and clonality. A clonotype was considered tumor-enriched if its abundance in tumor exceeded 0.1% and was at least 32-fold higher than its abundance in normal breast. Here the immuneACCESS table is served through TCRdb, limited to in-frame sequences with V and J called. Missing clones are a known gap in these copies; in checked studies unresolved V genes cover under half, and the rest lacks a known reason. The V and J calls and the clone size are those of that table, but D and trimming were determined from the DNA. This sample holds about 36,000 clones; roughly 70% were observed only once. 6.5% to 8% of the sample is held by the ten biggest clonotypes.

Points on this clone: Its antigen remains unidentified. Within one base of it there is no much larger clone, and no base qualities were kept.

The study profiled bulk TCR beta-chain repertoires in matched peripheral blood, tumor and adjacent normal breast tissue taken from approximately 15 patients with early-stage breast cancer. Before surgery, about 5-11 mL of whole blood was collected in EDTA tubes and processed within 2 hours. Peripheral blood mononuclear cells were isolated by Ficoll-Paque centrifugation in SepMate-50 tubes. For storage in liquid nitrogen, PBMCs were cryopreserved as aliquots of roughly 1.8 to 4.5 million cells in around 90% FBS with 10% DMSO. Genomic DNA was extracted with the Qiagen AllPrep DNA/RNA Mini kit. Sequencing used blood. The chain uses TRBV4-1 and TRBJ2-5, with TRBD2 perhaps the D gene, on 5 matching bases. The DNA end is a closer match to TRBJ2-7, so the J assignment may be wrong. The origin of this receptor is a person in their 60s with breast cancer. CDR3 protein: CASSGGRMGTYEQYF. In nucleotides, the sequence is TGCGCCAGCAGCGGAGGACGTATGGGGACCTACGAGCAGTACTTC.